Sequencing of this T cell receptor (beta chain) was carried out in a study of cytomegalovirus exposure and HLA in healthy donors. While unrecorded immune exposures were likely, the donors were nominally healthy when sampled. Germline V CDR1 and CDR2: GTSNPN, SVGIG (reference sequence). The CDR3 runs to 13 residues. The trim removed 4 bases at V and 5 bases at J, leaving 4 bases unmatched. Vbeta (60) and Jbeta (13) primers were used in the PCR. Original processing methods: Unique TCR beta chains numbered 60 million to 100 million in a later analysis, with about 9.9 million shared. Repertoires were generated with immunoSEQ multiplex PCR, while TCRdb's copy carries only in-frame clones and drops some. The V and J calls and clone size are taken from that table; D and trimming were inferred from the DNA. Here the sample spans 150,000 to 200,000 clones, approximately 80% being singletons. On this clone: Antigen unknown.

Overall study results and limits: Confirmation was obtained in vitro that a few CMV-associated chains are specific for CMV antigens. Roughly even sequencing depth across donors was the assumption behind the presence/absence analyses.

The chain combines TRBV30 with TRBJ1-1; 10 positions match TRBD1. The sequenced sample was PBMCs. The clonotype was recovered from a man in his thirties or forties in good health and CMV-seropositive. CDR3 nucleotides: TGTGCCTGGAAGACAGGGGGCGGTACTGAAGCTTTCTTT. Its protein product is CAWKTGGGTEAFF.